The clone carrying this TCR beta chain came up once. Its matching antigen is unknown. This record comes from a study of shared clonotypes between healthy human individuals. Overall study context: Samples came from a couple of female and a few male donors aged 18 to 49. Overall study results and limits: A reduction in generation probabilities was seen for non-shared clonotypes relative to those shared by all four donors. Generally, naive subsets (rather than memory subsets) showed larger estimated richness.

The ends were cut back, 1 base at V and 8 bases at J, with 8 bases in the middle. The length of the CDR3 is 13 residues. CDR1 and CDR2 (germline): LGHNA, YSLEER. Per sorted-subset replicate PCR, input was approximately 0.2 ug DNA, representing around 30,000 T cell genomes. The assay was immunoSEQ multiplex PCR, and TCRdb's table has in-frame clones only and misses some. The table has roughly 1,000,000 clones, 75% to 85% seen once; the top ten hold 0.6% to 0.75%. Specimen: memory CD4+ T cells from PBMCs. Noted subset: CD45RA-negative fraction. The J gene is TRBJ1-4, the V gene TRBV4-3; no firm D call. The TCR was taken from a man aged 18 to 35 in good health. Some clones in this sample may be carry-over from other donors' samples. CDR3 sequence: CASSQGRAEKLFF. CDR3 sequence (DNA): TGCGCCAGCAGCCAAGGCCGGGCGGAAAAACTGTTTTTT.